What follows are 19 T cell receptor beta chains derived from one specimen sequenced in a study of blood T cell repertoires in COVID-19 (TCRdb year 2020). Receptor amplification or capture employed the immunoSEQ multiplex PCR assay. Held by TCRdb, this immuneACCESS table contains in-frame sequences only and omits some clones. Under half of the omission traces to an unresolved V gene where checked; the cause of the rest is unknown. This sample gives more than 95,000 clones in total; 85% to 90% of them show up just once. The biggest ten clones account for 3.2% of the sample. Input material: peripheral blood. These receptors all come from a woman at least 80 years old with COVID-19, enrolled during active disease.

The J gene is TRBJ2-5, the V gene TRBV7-3, with 7 bases lining up with TRBD2. The CDR3 loop spans 14 amino acids. Germline CDR1 is SGHTA and CDR2 is FQGTGA. With 5 bases clipped from V and 5 bases from J, the junction kept 8 bases outside the gene matches. In nucleotides, the CDR3 is TGTGCCAGCAGCCCGGGCGGGAGAGGGGAGACCCAGTACTTC. Its protein product is CASSPGGRGETQYF.

V gene TRBV24-1 combines with J gene TRBJ2-5; 9 bases are shared with TRBD1. Germline CDR1 is KGHDR and CDR2 is SFDVKD. V was clipped by 2 bases and J by 3 bases; unmatched bases: 6. The CDR3 has 16 amino acids. This CDR3 is CATSDSGTGNEETQYF. CDR3 bases: TGTGCCACCAGTGATTCCGGGACAGGGAATGAAGAGACCCAGTACTTC.

The CDR3: CASSQRTSGISYNEQFF. Here the CDR3 DNA reads TGTGCCAGCAGCCAAAGGACTAGCGGGATTTCCTACAATGAGCAGTTCTTC. V gene TRBV14 combines with J gene TRBJ2-1, with 12 bases identical to TRBD2. CDR3 length: 17 amino acids. Per germline, CDR1 SGHDN and CDR2 FVKESK. V trimming: 2 bases; J trimming: 1 base; junction bases outside the gene matches: 3.

J is TRBJ2-7 and V is TRBV10-3, with 10 bases aligning to TRBD2. The V gene's germline CDR1 is ENHRY and CDR2 SYGVKD. J was trimmed by 5 bases and V by 3 bases; bases with no gene match: 7. The CDR3 has 15 amino acids. Here the CDR3 reads CAISEGSGRINEQYF. CDR3 in DNA: TGTGCCATCAGTGAAGGTAGCGGGAGGATCAACGAGCAGTACTTC.

A few counts support this clone. The V gene is TRBV18, the J gene TRBJ2-1; D gene uncertain. V lost 1 base, J lost 8 bases, and 3 bases lay in between. This CDR3 spans 11 amino acids. Germline V lookup: CDR1 KGHSH, CDR2 LQKENI. The CDR3 sequence: CASSPLDEQFF. The CDR3 nucleotides are TGTGCCAGCTCACCACTAGATGAGCAGTTCTTC.

The chain combines TRBV10-3 with TRBJ1-1; TRBD1 might be the D (5 bases). This CDR3 region has 14 residues. Trimming removed 4 bases from V and 4 bases from J, with 13 bases in between. Germline V lookup: CDR1 ENHRY, CDR2 SYGVKD. CDR3 sequence: CAISAGEGVTEAFF. The CDR3 nucleotides read TGTGCCATCAGTGCTGGGGAAGGGGTCACTGAAGCTTTCTTT.

This chain links TRBV28 with TRBJ1-6; D call uncertain. Between the trimmed V and J ends, which lost 6 bases and 9 bases, there was a span of 12 bases. The germline V gene encodes CDR1 MDHEN and CDR2 SYDVKM. The CDR3 loop spans 13 amino acids. CDR3 region: CASRGSASSPLHF. DNA for the CDR3: TGTGCCAGCAGAGGATCTGCTAGTTCACCCCTCCACTTT.

The rearrangement joins TRBV6-5 to TRBJ1-1; D possibly corresponds to TRBD1 (6 bases). This CDR3 spans 13 amino acids. Trimming removed 8 bases from V and 4 bases from J, with 14 bases in between. CDR1 and CDR2 from the germline V gene are MNHEY and SVGAGI. For the CDR3, the DNA is TGTGCCAGCCTTCAACAGGGTAGCACTGAAGCTTTCTTT. The encoded protein is CASLQQGSTEAFF.

Only one count was recorded for this clone. This chain connects TRBV9 to TRBJ2-7, with 9 bases aligning to TRBD2. The CDR3 consists of 17 residues. Germline CDR1 SGDLS, CDR2 YYNGEE. V was pared by 0 bases and J by 0 bases, with 7 bases of the junction left unmatched. CDR3 sequence: CASSVVASGNNSYEQYF. CDR3 in DNA: TGTGCCAGCAGCGTAGTCGCTAGCGGGAACAACTCCTACGAGCAGTACTTC.

CDR3 protein: CASSETSGRSHEQFF. The DNA for the CDR3 is TGTGCCAGCAGCGAGACTAGCGGGAGGAGCCATGAGCAGTTCTTC. The chain employs TRBV7-8 and TRBJ2-1, with 13 nucleotides matching TRBD2. The CDR3 is made up of 15 amino acids. In germline, CDR1 is SGHVS, CDR2 FQNEAQ. V trimming: 5 bases; J trimming: 8 bases; junction bases outside the gene matches: 6.

This chain links TRBV29-1 with TRBJ2-5, with D maybe TRBD1 (8 bases). CDR3 length equals 14 residues. The germline CDR1 and CDR2 sequences are SQVTM and ANQGSEA. V was cut by 4 bases and J by 1 base, with 13 bases left in between. As DNA, the CDR3 is TGCAGCGTTGGGGGGGGACAGGCCCAAGAGACCCAGTACTTC. Its protein product is CSVGGGQAQETQYF. The variable domain in full, completed from reference TRBV29-1 and TRBJ2-5, reads SAVISQKPSRDICQRGTSLTIQCQVDSQVTMMFWYRQQPGQSLTLIATANQGSEATYESGFVIDKFPISRPNLTFSTLTVSNMSPEDSSIYLCSVGGGQAQETQYFGPGTRLLVL.

V and J are TRBV12-3 or TRBV12-4 and TRBJ2-5; TRBD1 might be the D (5 bases). There are 13 residues in the CDR3. V was cut by 7 bases and J by 7 bases, with 16 bases left in between. The CDR3 DNA sequence: TGTGCCAGCAATACGGCCCTGCAGGGGACCCAGTACTTC. This gives the protein CASNTALQGTQYF.

V is TRBV6-1 and J is TRBJ2-3; 8 bases map to TRBD2. With 1 base clipped from V and 6 bases from J, the junction kept 6 bases outside the gene matches. The CDR3 contains 15 residues. Germline CDR1 and CDR2: MNHNS and SASEGT. Written as DNA, the CDR3 is TGTGCCAGCAGTGAAGGAGGGACTAGAGCGGATACGCAGTATTTT. Residues: CASSEGGTRADTQYF.

The chain has TRBV5-4 and TRBJ2-7; D uncertain. The germline V gene encodes CDR1 SGHNT and CDR2 YYREEE (reference sequence). V lost 3 bases to trimming and J lost 6 bases, with 13 bases between them. The CDR3 has 13 amino acids. The CDR3 here is CASSYTTSGEQYF. The DNA for the CDR3 is TGTGCCAGCAGCTATACAACTTCAGGCGAGCAGTACTTC.

The genes are TRBV19 and TRBJ1-2; 8 positions match TRBD1. The CDR3 has 14 residues. J lost 3 bases, V lost 6 bases, and 6 bases had no gene match. Germline CDR1 is LNHDA and CDR2 is SQIVND (reference sequence). This CDR3 reads CASRDRAPDYGYTF. The CDR3, as DNA: TGTGCCAGTAGGGACAGGGCCCCGGACTATGGCTACACCTTC. Full variable domain (rest looked up from reference TRBV19 and TRBJ1-2): DGGITQSPKYLFRKEGQNVTLSCEQNLNHDAMYWYRQDPGQGLRLIYYSQIVNDFQKGDIAEGYSVSREKKESFPLTVTSAQKNPTAFYLCASRDRAPDYGYTFGSGTRLTVV.

V is TRBV5-4 and J is TRBJ1-2; TRBD1 is a possible D gene (6 bases). The germline V gene has CDR1 SGHNT and CDR2 YYREEE (reference sequence). Trimming took 3 bases from V and 0 from J, leaving 21 bases between them. The CDR3 loop spans 18 amino acids. The CDR3 bases are TGTGCCAGCAGCTCCGGATCCGGGGGGCGCTTCACTAACTATGGCTACACCTTC. It yields the protein CASSSGSGGRFTNYGYTF.

The V call is TRBV7-9, the J call TRBJ2-5; perhaps TRBD1 as D (6 bases). The germline V gene encodes CDR1 SEHNR and CDR2 FQNEAQ (reference sequence). V dropped 1 base and J dropped 0 bases, with 9 bases sitting between them. The CDR3 consists of 15 residues. The CDR3 is CASSLGGTHQETQYF. In DNA, the CDR3 is TGTGCCAGCAGCTTAGGAGGGACACACCAAGAGACCCAGTACTTC.

This clone was seen a single time. This rearrangement joins TRBV6-4 to TRBJ1-1; tentative D call: TRBD1 (5 bases). Germline CDR1 MRHNA, CDR2 SNTAGT. CDR3 length equals 18 residues. Deletions cut 0 bases from V and 6 bases from J, with 23 bases between. The CDR3 DNA sequence: TGTGCCAGCAGTGACTCTCGGGGGAATAATGGAGACGTTTCTGAAGCTTTCTTT. Encoded protein: CASSDSRGNNGDVSEAFF.

The chain is built from TRBV4-1 and TRBJ2-5, with D unclear. V lost 1 base and J 3 bases, leaving 15 bases between the germline ends. The V gene's germline CDR1 is MGHRA and CDR2 YSYEKL. This CDR3 is built from 16 residues. CDR3 protein: CASSQGLRFSEETQYF. CDR3 coding DNA: TGCGCCAGCAGCCAAGGTCTTCGCTTTTCGGAAGAGACCCAGTACTTC.